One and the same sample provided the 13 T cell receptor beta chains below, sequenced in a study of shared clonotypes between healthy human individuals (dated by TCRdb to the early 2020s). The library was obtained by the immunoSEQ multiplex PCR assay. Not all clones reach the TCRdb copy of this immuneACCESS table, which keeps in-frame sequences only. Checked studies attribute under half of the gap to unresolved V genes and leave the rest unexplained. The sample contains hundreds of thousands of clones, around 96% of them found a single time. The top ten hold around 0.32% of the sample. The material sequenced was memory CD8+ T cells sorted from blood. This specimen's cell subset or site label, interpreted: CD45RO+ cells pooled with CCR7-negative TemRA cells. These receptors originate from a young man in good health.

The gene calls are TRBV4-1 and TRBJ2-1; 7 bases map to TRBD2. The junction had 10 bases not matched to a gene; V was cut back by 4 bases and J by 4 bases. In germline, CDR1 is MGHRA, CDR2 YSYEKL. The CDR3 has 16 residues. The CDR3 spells CASSLTRLRGYNEQFF. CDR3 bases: TGCGCCAGCAGCCTCACCCGTTTGCGGGGGTACAATGAGCAGTTCTTC.

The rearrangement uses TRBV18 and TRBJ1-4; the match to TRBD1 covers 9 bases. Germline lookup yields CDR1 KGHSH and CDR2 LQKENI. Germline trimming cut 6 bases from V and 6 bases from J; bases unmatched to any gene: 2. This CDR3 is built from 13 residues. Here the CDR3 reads CASSGQGDEKLFF. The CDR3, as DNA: TGTGCCAGCTCGGGACAGGGCGATGAAAAACTGTTTTTT.

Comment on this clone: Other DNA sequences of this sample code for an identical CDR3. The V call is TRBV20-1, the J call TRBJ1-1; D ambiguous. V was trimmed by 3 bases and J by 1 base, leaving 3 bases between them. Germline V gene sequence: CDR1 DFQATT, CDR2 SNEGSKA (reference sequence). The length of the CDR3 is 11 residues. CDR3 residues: CSASRNTEAFF. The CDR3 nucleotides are TGCAGTGCTAGCCGGAACACTGAAGCTTTCTTT.

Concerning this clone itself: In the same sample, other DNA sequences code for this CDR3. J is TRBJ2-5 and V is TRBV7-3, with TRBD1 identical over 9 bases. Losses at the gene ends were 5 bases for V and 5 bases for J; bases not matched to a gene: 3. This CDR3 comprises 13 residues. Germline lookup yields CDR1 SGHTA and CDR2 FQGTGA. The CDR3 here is CASSRDRGETQYF. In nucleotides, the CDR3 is TGTGCCAGCAGCCGCGACAGGGGGGAGACCCAGTACTTC. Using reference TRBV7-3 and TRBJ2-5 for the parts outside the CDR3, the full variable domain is GAGVSQTPSNKVTEKGKYVELRCDPISGHTALYWYRQSLGQGPEFLIYFQGTGAADDSGLPNDRFFAVRPEGSVSTLKIQRTERGDSAVYLCASSRDRGETQYFGPGTRLLVL.

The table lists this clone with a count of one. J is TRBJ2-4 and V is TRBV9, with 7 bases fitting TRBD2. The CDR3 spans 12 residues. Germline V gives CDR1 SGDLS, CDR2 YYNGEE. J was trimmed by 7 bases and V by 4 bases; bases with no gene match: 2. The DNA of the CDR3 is TGTGCCAGCAGCCCGCGGGAGAACATTCAGTACTTC. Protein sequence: CASSPRENIQYF.

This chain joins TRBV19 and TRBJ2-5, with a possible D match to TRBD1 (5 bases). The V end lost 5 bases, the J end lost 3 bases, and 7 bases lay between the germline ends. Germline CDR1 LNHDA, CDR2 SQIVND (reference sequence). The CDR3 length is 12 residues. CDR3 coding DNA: TGTGCCAGTAGTGTGACAGAAGAGACCCAGTACTTC. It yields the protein CASSVTEETQYF.

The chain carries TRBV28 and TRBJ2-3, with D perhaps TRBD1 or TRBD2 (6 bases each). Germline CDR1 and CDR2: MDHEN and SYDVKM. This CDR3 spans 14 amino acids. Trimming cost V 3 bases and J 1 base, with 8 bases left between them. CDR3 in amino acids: CASSLRGGTDTQYF. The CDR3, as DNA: TGTGCCAGCAGTTTGAGGGGGGGCACAGATACGCAGTATTTT.

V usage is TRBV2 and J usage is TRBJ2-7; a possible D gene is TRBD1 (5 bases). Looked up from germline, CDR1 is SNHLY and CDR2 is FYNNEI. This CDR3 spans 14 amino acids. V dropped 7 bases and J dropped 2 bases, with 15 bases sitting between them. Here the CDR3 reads CASNLHDRPYEQYF. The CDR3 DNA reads TGTGCCAGCAATCTGCACGACAGACCCTACGAGCAGTACTTC.

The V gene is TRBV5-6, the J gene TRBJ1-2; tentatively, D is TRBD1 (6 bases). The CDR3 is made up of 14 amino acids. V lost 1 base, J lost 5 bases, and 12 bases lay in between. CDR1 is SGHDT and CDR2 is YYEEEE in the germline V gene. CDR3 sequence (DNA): TGTGCCAGCAGCTTGTTTGAGGGGGTTTATGGCTACACCTTC. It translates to CASSLFEGVYGYTF.

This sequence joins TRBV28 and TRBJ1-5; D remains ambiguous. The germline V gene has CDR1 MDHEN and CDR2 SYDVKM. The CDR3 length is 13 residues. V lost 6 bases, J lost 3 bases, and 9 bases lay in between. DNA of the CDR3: TGTGCCAGCAGACGGGCCGCCAATCAGCCCCAGCATTTT. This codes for CASRRAANQPQHF.

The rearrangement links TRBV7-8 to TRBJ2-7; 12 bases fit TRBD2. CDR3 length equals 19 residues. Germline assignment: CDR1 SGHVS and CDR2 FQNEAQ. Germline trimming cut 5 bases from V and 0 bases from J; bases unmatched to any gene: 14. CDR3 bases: TGTGCCAGCAGCCGCTCAACTAGCGGGAGGCCAGCGAGCTCCTACGAGCAGTACTTC. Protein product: CASSRSTSGRPASSYEQYF.

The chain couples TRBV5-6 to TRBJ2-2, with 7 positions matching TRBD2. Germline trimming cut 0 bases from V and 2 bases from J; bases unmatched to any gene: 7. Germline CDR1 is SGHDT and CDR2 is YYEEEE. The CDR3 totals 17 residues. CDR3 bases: TGTGCCAGCAGCTTGGGGGAGGGCTCACGTAACACCGGGGAGCTGTTTTTT. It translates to CASSLGEGSRNTGELFF.

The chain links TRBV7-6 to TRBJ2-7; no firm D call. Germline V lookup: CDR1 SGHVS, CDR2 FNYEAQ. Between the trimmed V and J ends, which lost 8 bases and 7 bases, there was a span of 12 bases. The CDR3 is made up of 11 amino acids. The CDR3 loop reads CASGSSREQYF. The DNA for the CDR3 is TGTGCCAGCGGTTCGTCTCGGGAGCAGTACTTC.